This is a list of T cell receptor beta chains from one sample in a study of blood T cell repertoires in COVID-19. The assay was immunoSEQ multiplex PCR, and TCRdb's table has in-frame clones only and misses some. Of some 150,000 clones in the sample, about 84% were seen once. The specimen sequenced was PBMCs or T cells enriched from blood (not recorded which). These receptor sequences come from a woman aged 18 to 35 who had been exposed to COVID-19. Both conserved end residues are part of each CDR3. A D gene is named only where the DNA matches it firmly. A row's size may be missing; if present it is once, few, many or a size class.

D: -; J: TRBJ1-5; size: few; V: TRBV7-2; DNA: TGTGCCAGCAGCTTATGGAGGGATCAGCCCCAGCATTTT; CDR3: CASSLWRDQPQHF
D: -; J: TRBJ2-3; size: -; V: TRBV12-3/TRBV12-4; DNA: TGTGCCAGCAGTTTATCTGAGGCTGATACGCAGTATTTT; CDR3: CASSLSEADTQYF
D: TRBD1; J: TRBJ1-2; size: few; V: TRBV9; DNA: TGTGCCAGCAGCGTTCAGGACAGGGCCCTCTATGGCTACACCTTC; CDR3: CASSVQDRALYGYTF
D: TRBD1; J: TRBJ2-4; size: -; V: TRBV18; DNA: TGTGCCAGCTCACCACCGGGACAGGGGTATACAAACATTCAGTACTTC; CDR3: CASSPPGQGYTNIQYF
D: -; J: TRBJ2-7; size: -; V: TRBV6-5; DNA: TGTGCCAGCAGCCCCGGGGTCCCCTACGAGCAGTACTTC; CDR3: CASSPGVPYEQYF
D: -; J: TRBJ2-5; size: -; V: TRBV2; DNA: TGTGCCAGCAGTGAAGTGCGCAAAGAGACCCAGTACTTC; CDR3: CASSEVRKETQYF
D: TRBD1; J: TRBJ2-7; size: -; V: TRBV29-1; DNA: TGCAGCGTTGAATTGGACAGGGCCTACGAGCAGTACTTC; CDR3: CSVELDRAYEQYF
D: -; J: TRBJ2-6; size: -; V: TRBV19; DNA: TGTGCCAGTAGGTTGGGCCCCTCTGGGGCCAACGTCCTGACTTTC; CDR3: CASRLGPSGANVLTF
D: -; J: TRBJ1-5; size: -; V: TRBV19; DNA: TGTGCCAGTAGTATTTCCCCGACAGGTAACCAGCCCCAGCATTTT; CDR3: CASSISPTGNQPQHF
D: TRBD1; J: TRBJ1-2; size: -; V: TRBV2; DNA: TGTGCCAGCAGGGGGACAGGGAAGGACACCTTC; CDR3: CASRGTGKDTF
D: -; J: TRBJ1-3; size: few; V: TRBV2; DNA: TGTGCCAGCAGTGCTTGGCTTTCCTCTGGAAACACCATATATTTT; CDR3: CASSAWLSSGNTIYF
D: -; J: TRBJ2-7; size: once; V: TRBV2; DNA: TGTGCCAGCAGATCCGACAGGTCCTACGAGCAGTACTTC; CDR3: CASRSDRSYEQYF
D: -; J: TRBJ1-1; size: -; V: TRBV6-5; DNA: TGTGCCAGCAGTTACCCACAAAGAGGAGGGGAAGCTTTCTTT; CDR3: CASSYPQRGGEAFF
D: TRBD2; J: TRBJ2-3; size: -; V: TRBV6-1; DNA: TGTGCCAGCAGTGAAGAAAGCGGGAGGGGCGCAGATACGCAGTATTTT; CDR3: CASSEESGRGADTQYF
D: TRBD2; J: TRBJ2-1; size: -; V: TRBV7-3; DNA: TGTGCCAGCAGCTTAACGTTGCCTAGCGGGCGCAATGAGCAGTTCTTC; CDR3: CASSLTLPSGRNEQFF
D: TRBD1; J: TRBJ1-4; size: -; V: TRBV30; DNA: TGTGCCTGGGACAGGGGGGTTGCAACTAATGAAAAACTGTTTTTT; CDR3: CAWDRGVATNEKLFF
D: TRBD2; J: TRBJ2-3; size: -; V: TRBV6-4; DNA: TGTGCCAGCAAAGGACTAGCGGGGAGCACAGATACGCAGTATTTT; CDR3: CASKGLAGSTDTQYF
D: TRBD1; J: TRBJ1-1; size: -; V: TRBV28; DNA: TGTGCCAGCAGTTTAATCTTCACAGGGGTGAACACTGAAGCTTTCTTT; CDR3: CASSLIFTGVNTEAFF
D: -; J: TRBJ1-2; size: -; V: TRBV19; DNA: TGTGCCAGTAGTACCGAGGAGACCTATGGCTACACCTTC; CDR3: CASSTEETYGYTF
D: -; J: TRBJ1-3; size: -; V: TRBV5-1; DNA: TGCGCCAGCAGCGGAGGGCCTGGCGGAAACACCATATATTTT; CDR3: CASSGGPGGNTIYF
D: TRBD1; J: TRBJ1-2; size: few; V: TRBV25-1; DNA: TGTGCCAGCAGTGATACAGGGGGCTGGGGTGGCTACACCTTC; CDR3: CASSDTGGWGGYTF
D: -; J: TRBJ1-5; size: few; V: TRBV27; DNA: TGTGCCAGCAGTCCCTTGGGGGCAAGTCAGCCCCAGCATTTT; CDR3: CASSPLGASQPQHF
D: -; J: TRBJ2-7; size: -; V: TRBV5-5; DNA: TGTGCCAGCAGCCTGGTTTTCTCGGTCTCCGAGCGGGAGCAGTACTTC; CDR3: CASSLVFSVSEREQYF
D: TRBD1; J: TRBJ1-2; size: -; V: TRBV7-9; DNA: TGTGCCAGCAGCTTAGGGGAGAGGACAGGGTATGGCTACACCTTC; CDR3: CASSLGERTGYGYTF
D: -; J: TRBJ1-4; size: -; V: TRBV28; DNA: TGTGCCAGCAGTTCCCCGGGGGGGGGAACTAATGAAAAACTGTTTTTT; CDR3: CASSSPGGGTNEKLFF
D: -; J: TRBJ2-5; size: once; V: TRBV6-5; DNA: TGTGCCAGCAGTTACTCGAGAGGGTCGGGAGAGACCCAGTACTTC; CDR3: CASSYSRGSGETQYF
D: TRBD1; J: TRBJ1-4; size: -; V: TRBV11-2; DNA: TGTGCCAGCAGCCGCGGGACAGGGTATGAAAAACTGTTTTTT; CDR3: CASSRGTGYEKLFF
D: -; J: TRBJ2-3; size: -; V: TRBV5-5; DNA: TGTGCCAGCACCTGGAGGGCGGTAGTTGGGGCAGATACGCAGTATTTT; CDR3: CASTWRAVVGADTQYF
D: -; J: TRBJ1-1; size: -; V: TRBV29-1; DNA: TGCAGCTCCCTTTTTCTTTACAAGGCTTTCTTT; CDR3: CSSLFLYKAFF
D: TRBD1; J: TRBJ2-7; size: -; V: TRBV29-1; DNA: TGCAGCTGCCGGGACAGGGCCTACGAGCAGTACTTC; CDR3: CSCRDRAYEQYF
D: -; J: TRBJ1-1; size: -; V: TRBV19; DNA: TGTGCCAGTAGTATTCGGGGGATGGGTGAAGCTTTCTTT; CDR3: CASSIRGMGEAFF
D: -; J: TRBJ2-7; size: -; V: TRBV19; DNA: TGTGCCAGTAGTATGTCACTATCCTACGAGCAGTACTTC; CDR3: CASSMSLSYEQYF
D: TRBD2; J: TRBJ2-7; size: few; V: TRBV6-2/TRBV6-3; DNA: TGTGCCAGCAGTAGGACTAGCGGGAGCCCCCACGAGCAGTACTTC; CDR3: CASSRTSGSPHEQYF
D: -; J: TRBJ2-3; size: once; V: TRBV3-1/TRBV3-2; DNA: TGTGCCAGCAGCCCTACTAGAGCAGATACGCAGTATTTT; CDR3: CASSPTRADTQYF
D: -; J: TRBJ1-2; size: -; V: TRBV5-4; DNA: TGTGCCAGCAGCCCCGTCCAGGGGTCGAACTATGGCTACACCTTC; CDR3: CASSPVQGSNYGYTF
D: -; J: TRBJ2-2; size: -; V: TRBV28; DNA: TGTGCCACTAAACCCCGGGACATGGACACCGGGGAGCTGTTTTTT; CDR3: CATKPRDMDTGELFF
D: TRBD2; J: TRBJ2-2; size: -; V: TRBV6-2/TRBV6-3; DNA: TGTGCCAGCAGTTCCGGGACTAGTCCCCTAATTGAGCTGTTTTTT; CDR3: CASSSGTSPLIELFF
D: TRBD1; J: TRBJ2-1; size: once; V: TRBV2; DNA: TGTGCCAGCAGCCAGGACAGGGGGCGGGGTGAGCAGTTCTTC; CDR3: CASSQDRGRGEQFF
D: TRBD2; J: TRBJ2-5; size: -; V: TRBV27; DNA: TGTGCCAGCAGTTCCCTAGCGGACCCACAAGAGACCCAGTACTTC; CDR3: CASSSLADPQETQYF
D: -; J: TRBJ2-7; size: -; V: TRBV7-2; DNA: TGTGCCAGCAGCGAGGATTATAACACCTACGAGCAGTACTTC; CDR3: CASSEDYNTYEQYF
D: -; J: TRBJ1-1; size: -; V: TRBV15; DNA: TGTGCCACCAGCAGGGCTTGGACAGTAAAAACTTTCTTT; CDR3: CATSRAWTVKTFF
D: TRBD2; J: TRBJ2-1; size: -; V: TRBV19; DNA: TGTGCCAGTAGTCCTTCTAGCGGGAGTTCCTACAATGAGCAGTTCTTC; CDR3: CASSPSSGSSYNEQFF
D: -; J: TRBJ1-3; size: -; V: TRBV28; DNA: TGTGCCAGCAGGGACTTTCATAGAGCTGGAAACACCATATATTTT; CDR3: CASRDFHRAGNTIYF
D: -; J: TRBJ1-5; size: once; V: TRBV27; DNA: TGTGCCAGCAGTTTATTAGCGGGAAATCAGCCCCAGCATTTT; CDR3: CASSLLAGNQPQHF
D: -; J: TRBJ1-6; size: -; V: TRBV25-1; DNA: TGTGCCAGCAGTGAATCAAGCGGGGTTTATTCACCCCTCCACTTT; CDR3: CASSESSGVYSPLHF
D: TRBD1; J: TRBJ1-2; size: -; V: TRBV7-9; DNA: TGTGCCAGCAACAGGGGGCAGGGAATCACCTATGGCTACACCTTC; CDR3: CASNRGQGITYGYTF
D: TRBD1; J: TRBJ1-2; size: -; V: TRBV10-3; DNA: TGTGCCATCAGCCCGACAGGGGGGAGCTACACCTTC; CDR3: CAISPTGGSYTF
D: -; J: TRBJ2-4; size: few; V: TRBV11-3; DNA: TGTGCCAGCAGCTTAGGGGCAGGGAAAGGGAACATTCAGTACTTC; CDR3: CASSLGAGKGNIQYF
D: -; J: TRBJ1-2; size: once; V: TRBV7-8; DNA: TGTGCCAGCAGCTTAGAACCGGACTATGGCTACACCTTC; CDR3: CASSLEPDYGYTF
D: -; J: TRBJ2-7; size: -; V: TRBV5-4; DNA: TGTGCCAGCAGCTCCAGCTCCTACGAGCAGTACTTC; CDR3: CASSSSSYEQYF
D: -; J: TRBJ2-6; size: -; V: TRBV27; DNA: TGTGCCAGCAGTTTATGGCCAGTAACTGGGGCCAACGTCCTGACTTTC; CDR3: CASSLWPVTGANVLTF
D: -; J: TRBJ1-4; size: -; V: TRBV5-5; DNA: TGTGCCAGCAGCCGGTTTGAGGTTTTTCGAGAAAAACTGTTTTTT; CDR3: CASSRFEVFREKLFF
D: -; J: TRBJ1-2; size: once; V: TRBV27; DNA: TGTGCCAGCAGTTTATCAAGCGGGGGCTATGGCTACACCTTC; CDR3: CASSLSSGGYGYTF
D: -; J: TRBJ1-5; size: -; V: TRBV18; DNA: TGTGCCAGCTCACCAATGTCCCCAGGAGGAAAGAATCAGCCCCAGCATTTT; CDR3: CASSPMSPGGKNQPQHF
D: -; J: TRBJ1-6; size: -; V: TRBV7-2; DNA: TGTGCCAGCAGCTTAGGGGGCCCGGGCTCCTATAATTCACCCCTCCACTTT; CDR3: CASSLGGPGSYNSPLHF
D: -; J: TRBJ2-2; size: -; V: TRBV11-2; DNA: TGTGCCAGCAGCTTAGGTAGAGGAGGGTCCGGGGAGCTGTTTTTT; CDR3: CASSLGRGGSGELFF
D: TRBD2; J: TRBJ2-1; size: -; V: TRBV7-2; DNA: TGTGCCAGCAGCTTAGCTCTCCAGGGAGGGTACAATGAGCAGTTCTTC; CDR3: CASSLALQGGYNEQFF
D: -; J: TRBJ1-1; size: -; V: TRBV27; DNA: TGTGCCAGCAGTTTCCAGGGCACTGAAGCTTTCTTT; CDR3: CASSFQGTEAFF